The clone carrying this T cell receptor (beta chain) has only a few counts. Other DNA sequences of this sample code for an identical CDR3. Germline assignment: CDR1 SNHLY and CDR2 FYNNEI. The CDR3 has 14 amino acids. V trimming: 7 bases; J trimming: 8 bases; junction bases outside the gene matches: 8. TCRdb's copy holds only in-frame clones and misses some; the assay was immunoSEQ multiplex PCR. The table has 48,000 or so clones, approximately 78% seen once. The sample comes from a study of OX40 agonist ivuxolimab in advanced cancers. For the study at large: Ivuxolimab was administered intravenously to patients at 0.01 to 10 mg/kg every 2 weeks. Enrollees could have had prior anti-PD-1, anti-PD-L1 or anti-CTLA-4 therapy, which approximately 40% had received. A male proportion of around 86% was recorded, with mean age approximately 57 years and range about 23 to 90.

The source material was CD4+ or CD8+ T cells sorted from blood, sampled in a trial of the OX40 agonist ivuxolimab. The sequence came from an adult with an advanced solid tumor such as melanoma, head and neck, liver or kidney cancer. The chain links TRBV2 to TRBJ1-4, with 9 bases aligning to TRBD1. CDR3 amino acids: CASIPDRGGEKLFF. The CDR3 nucleotides are TGTGCCAGCATCCCGGACAGGGGCGGAGAAAAACTGTTTTTT.